Below, 15 T cell receptor beta chains from the same sample are listed, as sequenced in a study of blood T cell repertoires in COVID-19. Measured with immunoSEQ multiplex PCR; TCRdb has only the in-frame clones, and not every one. This sample has some 180,000 clones, with roughly 85% found just once. Sequenced: PBMCs or T cells enriched from blood (not recorded which). These receptors were obtained from a middle-aged man who had recovered from COVID-19.

The chain recombines TRBV11-2 with TRBJ1-1, with D possibly matching TRBD1 (6 bases). Trimming removed 1 base at V and 5 bases at J, with 8 bases between. Looked up from germline, CDR1 is SGHAT and CDR2 is FQNNGV. This CDR3 has 13 residues. CDR3 loop: CASSLAGVTEAFF. The DNA for the CDR3 is TGTGCCAGCAGCTTAGCAGGGGTTACTGAAGCTTTCTTT.

This sequence joins TRBV30 and TRBJ2-5, with 16 positions matching TRBD2. The CDR3 is made up of 22 amino acids. From germline, CDR1 is GTSNPN and CDR2 SVGIG (reference sequence). J was trimmed by 4 bases and V by 0 bases; bases with no gene match: 20. This CDR3 is CAWSVLLRGSGTSGRARETQYF. The DNA of the CDR3 is TGTGCCTGGAGTGTACTTTTAAGGGGGTCTGGGACTAGCGGGAGGGCTAGAGAGACCCAGTACTTC.

The V gene is TRBV29-1, the J gene TRBJ2-7; a possible D gene is TRBD2 (6 bases). CDR3 length: 16 amino acids. The germline V gene encodes CDR1 SQVTM and CDR2 ANQGSEA. Trimming stripped 0 bases from V and 0 bases from J, with 15 bases between. CDR3 sequence reads: CSVEDRRGFSSYEQYF. The CDR3 DNA follows: TGCAGCGTTGAAGATCGGCGGGGATTCTCCTCCTACGAGCAGTACTTC.

The V gene is TRBV15, the J gene TRBJ1-1, with 10 bases lining up with TRBD1. J was trimmed by 1 base and V by 3 bases; bases with no gene match: 5. Germline V CDR1 and CDR2: LNHNV, YYDKDF (reference sequence). The CDR3 spans 16 residues. CDR3 residues: CATSRRGQGRNTEAFF. DNA for the CDR3: TGTGCCACCAGCAGGAGGGGACAGGGGAGGAACACTGAAGCTTTCTTT.

A single count supports this clone. The chain carries TRBV28 and TRBJ1-2; the match to TRBD1 covers 7 bases. V shed 6 bases, J shed 7 bases, and the junction held 5 bases outside the gene matches. The CDR3 totals 12 residues. Germline CDR1 MDHEN, CDR2 SYDVKM. The CDR3 region has the DNA TGTGCCAGCAGCGGGACAGTAGCTGGCTACACCTTC. This codes for CASSGTVAGYTF.

The chain joins TRBV6-5 to TRBJ2-3, with 8 positions matching TRBD1. V was clipped by 4 bases and J by 0 bases; unmatched bases: 6. Germline CDR1 is MNHEY and CDR2 is SVGAGI. The CDR3 is 16 residues long. CDR3 sequence: CASSSGDRRSTDTQYF. CDR3 nucleotide sequence: TGTGCCAGCAGTTCGGGGGACAGGAGAAGCACAGATACGCAGTATTTT.

The gene calls are TRBV29-1 and TRBJ1-1; D remains ambiguous. The CDR3 covers 12 residues. With 7 bases removed from V and 0 bases from J, the gap between germline ends came to 9 bases. The germline gives CDR1 SQVTM, CDR2 ANQGSEA. The CDR3 spells CSATGMNTEAFF. CDR3 DNA sequence: TGCAGCGCGACGGGTATGAACACTGAAGCTTTCTTT.

The CDR3 reads CASSLGDSFVAEQYF. As DNA, the CDR3 is TGTGCCAGCAGTCTAGGGGACAGCTTCGTAGCCGAGCAGTACTTC. The chain has TRBV28 and TRBJ2-7; 7 bases map to TRBD1. This CDR3 spans 15 amino acids. V lost 5 bases and J lost 6; bases outside the gene matches: 13. The germline gives CDR1 MDHEN, CDR2 SYDVKM.

The J gene is TRBJ1-3, the V gene TRBV29-1; D gene ambiguous. This CDR3 is built from 14 residues. Trimming removed 0 bases at V and 4 bases at J, with 10 bases between. The germline V gene has CDR1 SQVTM and CDR2 ANQGSEA. The CDR3 coding sequence is TGCAGCGTTGAAGATCGAGGAGAAGGAAACACCATATATTTT. This gives the protein CSVEDRGEGNTIYF.

The chain recombines TRBV5-8 with TRBJ1-4; D unresolved. The V gene lost 0 bases and the J gene lost 5 bases, with 11 bases spanning the gap. Germline CDR1 is SGHTS and CDR2 is YDEGEE. The CDR3 is 15 residues long. The CDR3, as DNA: TGTGCCAGCAGCTTGGTCCCGGGGTTAAATGAAAAACTGTTTTTT. This translates into CASSLVPGLNEKLFF.

The chain has TRBV21-1 and TRBJ1-2. TRBV21-1 corresponds to a pseudogene. The CDR3 covers 15 residues. The CDR3 sequence is CASSKVTNSLYGYTF. CDR3 in DNA: TGTGCCAGCAGCAAAGTTACCAATTCACTCTATGGCTACACCTTC.

In its sample, this clone was seen a few times. The chain employs TRBV7-6 and TRBJ1-3; a weak D match, TRBD1 (6 bases). This CDR3 contains 14 residues. From germline, CDR1 is SGHVS and CDR2 FNYEAQ. Trimming shortened V by 5 bases and J by 3 bases, and 11 bases separated the two germline ends. CDR3 sequence (DNA): TGTGCCAGCAGCACCCGGGACATTGGAAACACCATATATTTT. It codes for CASSTRDIGNTIYF.

The genes are TRBV5-1 and TRBJ2-7, with TRBD1 matching over 7 bases. CDR3 length equals 13 residues. V was pared by 4 bases and J by 5 bases, with 6 bases of the junction left unmatched. The germline V gene encodes CDR1 SGHRS and CDR2 YFSETQ. CDR3 coding DNA: TGCGCCAGCAGCACACTGACAGGGAACGAGCAGTACTTC. Translating it yields CASSTLTGNEQYF.

This clone turned up a few times. The J gene is TRBJ1-2, the V gene TRBV19; 9 bases map to TRBD1. The CDR3 is 16 residues long. Germline trimming cut 7 bases from V and 6 bases from J; bases unmatched to any gene: 15. CDR1 and CDR2 (germline): LNHDA, SQIVND (reference sequence). The CDR3 loop is CASKPLQGAMRDGYTF. CDR3 sequence (DNA): TGTGCCAGTAAACCCTTACAGGGGGCCATGAGGGATGGCTACACCTTC.

This chain uses TRBV27 with TRBJ2-5, with 10 bases identical to TRBD2. This CDR3 spans 15 amino acids. V shed 3 bases and J 4 bases; nucleotides not matched to a gene: 5. The germline CDR1 and CDR2 sequences are MNHEY and SMNVEV (reference sequence). DNA for the CDR3: TGTGCCAGCAGTTTTCTAGCGGGAGAGGGAGAGACCCAGTACTTC. Protein: CASSFLAGEGETQYF.